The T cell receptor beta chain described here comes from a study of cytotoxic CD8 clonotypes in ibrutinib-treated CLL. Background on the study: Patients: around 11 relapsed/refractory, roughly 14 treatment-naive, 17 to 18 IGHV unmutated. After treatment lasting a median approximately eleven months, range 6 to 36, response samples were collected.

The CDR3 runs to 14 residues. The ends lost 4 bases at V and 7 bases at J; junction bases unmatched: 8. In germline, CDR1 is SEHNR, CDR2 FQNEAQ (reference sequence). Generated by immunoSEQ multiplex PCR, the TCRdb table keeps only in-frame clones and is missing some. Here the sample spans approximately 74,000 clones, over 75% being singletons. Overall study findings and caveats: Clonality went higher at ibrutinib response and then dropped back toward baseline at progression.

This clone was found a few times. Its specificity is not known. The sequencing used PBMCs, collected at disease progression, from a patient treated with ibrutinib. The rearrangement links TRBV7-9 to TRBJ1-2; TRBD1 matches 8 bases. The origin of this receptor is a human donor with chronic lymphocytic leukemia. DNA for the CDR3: TGTGCCAGCAGCTCCTCTGGACAGGGCGGTGGCTACACCTTC. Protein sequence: CASSSSGQGGGYTF.